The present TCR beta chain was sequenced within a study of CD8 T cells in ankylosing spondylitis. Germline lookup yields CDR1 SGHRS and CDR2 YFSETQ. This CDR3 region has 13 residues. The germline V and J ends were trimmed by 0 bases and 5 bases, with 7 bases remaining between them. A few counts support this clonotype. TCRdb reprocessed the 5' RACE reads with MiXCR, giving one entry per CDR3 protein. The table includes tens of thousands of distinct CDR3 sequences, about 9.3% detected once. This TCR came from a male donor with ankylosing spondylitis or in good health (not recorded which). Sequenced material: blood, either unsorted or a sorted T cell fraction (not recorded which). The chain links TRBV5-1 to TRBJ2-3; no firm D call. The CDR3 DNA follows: TGCGCCAGCAGCTTGGGAGGAGTAGATACGCAGTATTTT. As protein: CASSLGGVDTQYF.